This T cell receptor beta chain derives from a study of cytomegalovirus exposure and HLA in healthy donors. Study results and caveats: Altogether, 150 or so TCR beta chains were recorded as cytomegalovirus-associated. There were a few CMV-associated chains whose specificity for CMV antigens was confirmed in vitro. Most TCR sequences were rare, but some public TCRs occurred in many donors.

Donors came from a validation cohort of approximately 110 subjects, distinct from the first 666-subject cohort. With respect to this clone: Its specificity is unknown.

The method was immunoSEQ multiplex PCR; TCRdb's version includes in-frame clones alone and lacks a portion of them. The sample comprises about 330,000 clones, just over 85% of which are singletons, and around 0.8% rests with the top ten. This CDR3 has 17 residues. V shed 3 bases, J shed 5 bases, and the junction held 10 bases outside the gene matches. CDR1 and CDR2 (germline): MGHDK, SYGVNS. The chain joins TRBV25-1 to TRBJ1-4; 9 bases are shared with TRBD1. This receptor was identified in a woman under 30 in good health and CMV-seronegative. Input material: PBMCs. CDR3 region: CASSETGTGWANEKLFF. The CDR3 bases are TGTGCCAGCAGTGAGACCGGGACAGGGTGGGCGAATGAAAAACTGTTTTTT.